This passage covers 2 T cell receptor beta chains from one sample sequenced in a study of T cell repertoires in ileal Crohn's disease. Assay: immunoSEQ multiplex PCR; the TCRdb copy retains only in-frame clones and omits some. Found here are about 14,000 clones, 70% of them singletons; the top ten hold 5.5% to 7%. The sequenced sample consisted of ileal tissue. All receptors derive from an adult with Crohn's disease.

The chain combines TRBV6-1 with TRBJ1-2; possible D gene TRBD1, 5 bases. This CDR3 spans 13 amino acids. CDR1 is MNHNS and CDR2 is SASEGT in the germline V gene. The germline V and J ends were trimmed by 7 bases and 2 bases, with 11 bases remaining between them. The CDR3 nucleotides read TGTGCCAGCATTAAAGACAGCAACTATGGCTACACCTTC. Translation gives CASIKDSNYGYTF.

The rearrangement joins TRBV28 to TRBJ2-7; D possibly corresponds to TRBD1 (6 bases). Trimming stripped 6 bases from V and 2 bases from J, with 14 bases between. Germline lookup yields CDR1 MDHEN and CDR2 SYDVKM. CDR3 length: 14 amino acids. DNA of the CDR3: TGTGCCAGCAGCTCATACAGGGTTACCTACGAGCAGTACTTC. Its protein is CASSSYRVTYEQYF.